The clone carrying this TCR beta chain was seen more than once but under ten times. This entry is derived from a study of control samples from healthy donors and cancer patients. Using immunoSEQ multiplex PCR, the repertoire was profiled, and TCRdb retains in-frame clones only, with some absent. The sample lists 160,000 or so clones; about 94% were seen once. Trimming pared 5 bases from V and 4 bases from J, leaving 9 bases between. Germline V gene lookup returns CDR1 SGHVS and CDR2 FQNEAQ. This CDR3 spans 14 amino acids. This chain connects TRBV7-8 to TRBJ2-6; tentatively, D is TRBD1 (5 bases). The sequence came from a man aged 60 to 75 with colorectal cancer. Sequences were obtained from PBMCs. CDR3 DNA sequence: TGTGCCAGCAGCCAGGGTTCGGGGGCCAACGTCCTGACTTTC. The encoded protein is CASSQGSGANVLTF.